The 11 T cell receptor beta chains in this list originate from one sample, sequenced in a study of cytotoxic CD8 clonotypes in ibrutinib-treated CLL. TCRdb's copy holds only in-frame clones and misses some; the assay was immunoSEQ multiplex PCR. The sample contains about 140,000 clones, 80% of which appear only once. The specimen comprised PBMCs, sampled after 36 months of ibrutinib treatment. These receptors all stem from a human donor with chronic lymphocytic leukemia.

The rearrangement uses TRBV29-1 and TRBJ1-2; TRBD1 matches at 7 bases. This CDR3 is 15 amino acids long. V gave up 3 bases and J gave up 7 bases; unmatched junction bases: 14. From germline, CDR1 is SQVTM and CDR2 ANQGSEA. The CDR3 DNA reads as TGCAGCGTTGATATTGTCTCAGGGGGGAGTAGTGGCTACACCTTC. Encoded protein: CSVDIVSGGSSGYTF.

The chain employs TRBV7-9 and TRBJ1-1; the D is unclear. CDR1 is SEHNR and CDR2 is FQNEAQ in the germline V gene (reference sequence). V was shortened by 0 bases and J by 3 bases, with 2 bases between the two germline ends. The CDR3 spans 12 residues. The CDR3 sequence is CASSLAHTEAFF. DNA of the CDR3: TGTGCCAGCAGCTTAGCGCACACTGAAGCTTTCTTT. The full variable domain, completed using reference TRBV7-9 and TRBJ1-1, is DTGVSQNPRHKITKRGQNVTFRCDPISEHNRLYWYRQTLGQGPEFLTYFQNEAQLEKSRLLSDRFSAERPKGSFSTLEIQRTEQGDSAMYLCASSLAHTEAFFGQGTRLTVV.

The CDR3 DNA sequence: TGTGCCAGTAGTATAAGGGTTTTGGCCTCCTCTTACGAGCAGTACTTC. Encoded protein: CASSIRVLASSYEQYF. The chain employs TRBV19 and TRBJ2-7; the D is unclear. The CDR3 is made up of 16 amino acids. The V gene lost 2 bases and the J gene lost 4 bases, with 18 bases spanning the gap. Germline CDR1 is LNHDA and CDR2 is SQIVND (reference sequence).

This chain connects TRBV10-2 to TRBJ2-1, with TRBD2 matching 9 bases. The V gene end was trimmed by 4 bases and the J gene end by 3 bases; junction bases not matched to a gene: 1. The germline CDR1 and CDR2 sequences are WSHSY and SAAADI. This CDR3 contains 14 residues. In nucleotides, the CDR3 is TGCGCCAGCAGTGCAGCGGGGGGCTACAATGAGCAGTTCTTC. Protein: CASSAAGGYNEQFF.

V usage is TRBV19 and J usage is TRBJ2-7; D may be TRBD1 (5 bases). There are 13 residues in the CDR3. Germline CDR1 reads LNHDA; CDR2 reads SQIVND (reference sequence). Trimming left V 8 bases short and J 1 base short, with 12 bases between. The CDR3 region is CASGLGQSYEQYF. The CDR3 coding sequence is TGTGCCAGTGGTTTGGGGCAGTCCTACGAGCAGTACTTC.

Written as DNA, the CDR3 is TGTGCCAGCAGGTCGGGGGCGAGGGTCAACGCTGAAGCTTTCTTT. It encodes CASRSGARVNAEAFF. The chain has TRBV7-9 and TRBJ1-1; possible D gene TRBD1, 6 bases. V was pared by 6 bases and J by 6 bases, with 20 bases between. The germline V gene has CDR1 SEHNR and CDR2 FQNEAQ (reference sequence). The CDR3 covers 15 residues. The whole variable domain, remainder taken from reference TRBV7-9 and TRBJ1-1, is DTGVSQNPRHKITKRGQNVTFRCDPISEHNRLYWYRQTLGQGPEFLTYFQNEAQLEKSRLLSDRFSAERPKGSFSTLEIQRTEQGDSAMYLCASRSGARVNAEAFFGQGTRLTVV.

The V gene is TRBV5-1, the J gene TRBJ2-3; D is possibly TRBD1 or TRBD2 (5 bases each). The length of the CDR3 is 14 residues. Trimming took 4 bases from V and 0 from J, leaving 9 bases between them. The V gene's germline CDR1 is SGHRS and CDR2 YFSETQ. The CDR3 reads CASSVGGSTDTQYF. In DNA form, the CDR3 reads TGCGCCAGCAGCGTTGGGGGAAGCACAGATACGCAGTATTTT.

The chain couples TRBV5-4 to TRBJ2-1, with D possibly TRBD1 on 7 matching bases. This CDR3 is 14 amino acids long. Germline loops: CDR1 SGHNT, CDR2 YYREEE (reference sequence). Trimming cost V 3 bases and J 8 bases, with 15 bases left between them. The CDR3 reads CASSSRRGVDEQFF. In DNA, the CDR3 is TGTGCCAGCAGCTCCCGCAGGGGGGTCGATGAGCAGTTCTTC.

V gene TRBV23-1 combines with J gene TRBJ2-2; D unclear. TRBV23-1 is assigned to the ORF class and has an uncertain function. The CDR3 has 16 residues. Trimming took off 0 bases at V and 0 bases at J, with 8 bases between the two ends. The DNA of the CDR3 is TGCGCCAGCAGTCAATCGGTGTCCTCGAACACCGGGGAGCTGTTTTTT. This translates into CASSQSVSSNTGELFF.

V and J are TRBV5-4 and TRBJ1-2, with D maybe TRBD1 (6 bases). Trimming took off 4 bases at V and 7 bases at J, with 17 bases between the two ends. The CDR3 contains 14 residues. Germline assignment: CDR1 SGHNT and CDR2 YYREEE (reference sequence). The DNA of the CDR3 is TGTGCCAGCAGCCCGCTACAGGGACGGGTTGGCTACACCTTC. Its translation is CASSPLQGRVGYTF.

The chain couples TRBV6-5 to TRBJ2-7; the match to TRBD1 covers 8 bases. Germline V gene data show CDR1 as MNHEY and CDR2 as SVGAGI. This CDR3 is built from 14 residues. The V gene end was trimmed by 6 bases and the J gene end by 5 bases; junction bases not matched to a gene: 9. The CDR3 sequence: CASSPDRAGDEQYF. The CDR3, as DNA: TGTGCCAGCAGCCCGGACAGGGCCGGCGACGAGCAGTACTTC.